These 25 T cell receptor beta chains originate from one sample sequenced in a study of blood T cell repertoires in COVID-19. Produced via immunoSEQ multiplex PCR; TCRdb's table is partial and in-frame only. The table has around 170,000 clones, under 85% seen once; the top ten hold roughly 6.1%. Sequenced: peripheral blood. The receptors originated from a woman aged 40-49 years with acute or convalescent COVID-19.

This chain connects TRBV7-9 to TRBJ1-3, with D tentatively TRBD1 (6 bases). V dropped 7 bases and J dropped 2 bases, with 12 bases sitting between them. Germline CDR1 SEHNR, CDR2 FQNEAQ (reference sequence). This CDR3 comprises 14 residues. This CDR3 is CASTRRTAGNTIYF. The CDR3 DNA reads as TGTGCCAGCACCAGGCGGACAGCTGGAAACACCATATATTTT.

The rearrangement uses TRBV6-2 or TRBV6-3 and TRBJ1-1; D call uncertain. The CDR3 runs to 18 residues. Trimming left V 0 bases short and J 5 bases short, with 22 bases between. Germline CDR1 reads MNHEY; CDR2 reads SVGEGT. CDR3 residues: CASSYSSLKGGGSTEAFF. The CDR3 coding sequence is TGTGCCAGCAGTTACTCGAGCCTGAAAGGAGGAGGTAGTACTGAAGCTTTCTTT.

V and J are TRBV3-1 (or the pseudogene TRBV3-2) and TRBJ2-1; 9 bases agree with TRBD2. Germline CDR1 LGHDT, CDR2 YNNKEL (reference sequence). The CDR3 runs 15 residues. V shed 4 bases, J shed 3 bases, and the junction held 4 bases outside the gene matches. The CDR3 bases are TGTGCCAGCAGCCCAACGACTAGCGGCTACAATGAGCAGTTCTTC. Translation gives CASSPTTSGYNEQFF.

The rearrangement uses TRBV9 and TRBJ1-1; D unresolved. The CDR3 contains 13 residues. The germline V gene has CDR1 SGDLS and CDR2 YYNGEE. V lost 1 base and J 1 base, leaving 5 bases between the germline ends. The CDR3 region has the DNA TGTGCCAGCAGCGTACGAGAGAACACTGAAGCTTTCTTT. Translated: CASSVRENTEAFF.

The chain has TRBV4-1 and TRBJ1-2; tentative D call: TRBD1 (5 bases). The CDR3 is made up of 14 amino acids. The ends were cut back, 4 bases at V and 6 bases at J, with 15 bases in the middle. Germline CDR1 and CDR2: MGHRA and YSYEKL. The CDR3 here is CASSPGREADGYTF. The CDR3 bases are TGCGCCAGCAGCCCCGGCAGGGAGGCAGATGGCTACACCTTC.

The V gene is TRBV24-1, the J gene TRBJ1-6, with D tentatively TRBD1 (6 bases). The V end was cut by 4 bases, the J end by 0 bases, with 15 bases between. From germline, CDR1 is KGHDR and CDR2 SFDVKD. This CDR3 has 18 amino acids. The DNA for the CDR3 is TGTGCCACCAGTGACTTTGGACAGCGCAGCTCCTATAATTCACCCCTCCACTTT. Translated: CATSDFGQRSSYNSPLHF.

V gene TRBV6-6 combines with J gene TRBJ1-3; the D gene is possibly TRBD1 (5 bases). Germline assignment: CDR1 MNHNY and CDR2 SVGAGI (reference sequence). V was cut by 5 bases and J by 2 bases, with 10 bases left in between. The CDR3 length is 14 residues. CDR3 region: CASSDSRTGNTIYF. CDR3 DNA: TGTGCCAGCAGTGACAGTAGGACTGGAAACACCATATATTTT.

This clone was seen a few times. The J gene is TRBJ1-5, the V gene TRBV19; possibly TRBD1 for D (6 bases). The germline V and J ends were trimmed by 6 bases and 4 bases, with 16 bases remaining between them. Germline CDR1 reads LNHDA; CDR2 reads SQIVND (reference sequence). The CDR3 runs to 15 residues. CDR3 residues: CASSGGQGPNQPQHF. In DNA form, the CDR3 reads TGTGCCAGTAGCGGGGGGCAGGGACCTAATCAGCCCCAGCATTTT.

The chain joins TRBV3-1 (or the pseudogene TRBV3-2) to TRBJ2-2, with D maybe TRBD1 (5 bases). The CDR3 length is 15 residues. V lost 4 bases and J lost 4, with 13 bases in between. Germline V gene lookup returns CDR1 LGHDT and CDR2 YNNKEL (reference sequence). Written as DNA, the CDR3 is TGTGCCAGCAGCCCATCACAGGTGGGCACCGGGGAGCTGTTTTTT. This translates into CASSPSQVGTGELFF.

The rearrangement links TRBV27 to TRBJ2-3; D may be TRBD2 (6 bases). V dropped 2 bases and J dropped 0 bases, with 9 bases sitting between them. From germline, CDR1 is MNHEY and CDR2 SMNVEV (reference sequence). There are 15 residues in the CDR3. CDR3 coding DNA: TGTGCCAGCAGTTTACTGGGGACTAGCACAGATACGCAGTATTTT. Its translation is CASSLLGTSTDTQYF.

This clone was counted a few times. The rearrangement joins TRBV7-8 to TRBJ1-1, with D uncertain. V shed 2 bases and J shed 3 bases, with 10 bases lying between them. The CDR3 is 14 residues long. Germline CDR1 reads SGHVS; CDR2 reads FQNEAQ. The CDR3 nucleotides are TGTGCCAGCAGCTTAAGTGACATCTACACTGAAGCTTTCTTT. Protein: CASSLSDIYTEAFF.

The V and J genes are TRBV7-8 and TRBJ1-2; 9 positions match TRBD1. V gave up 5 bases and J gave up 4 bases; unmatched junction bases: 11. The CDR3 extends over 16 amino acids. Germline lookup yields CDR1 SGHVS and CDR2 FQNEAQ. The CDR3 here is CASSPGQGHSGYGYTF. The CDR3 DNA sequence: TGTGCCAGCAGCCCGGGACAGGGTCACTCGGGCTATGGCTACACCTTC.

This clone showed up just a few times. The V and J genes are TRBV9 and TRBJ2-5; D call uncertain. Deletions cut 4 bases from V and 1 base from J, with 14 bases between. The CDR3 contains 15 residues. Germline lookup yields CDR1 SGDLS and CDR2 YYNGEE. The CDR3 bases are TGTGCCAGCAGCCCGAGAGCAGGCTTCCAAGAGACCCAGTACTTC. This encodes CASSPRAGFQETQYF.

CDR3 sequence: CASSPFQNTEAFF. The CDR3 DNA is TGTGCCAGCAGCCCATTTCAGAACACTGAAGCTTTCTTT. The genes are TRBV11-2 and TRBJ1-1; D not certain. Germline V CDR1 and CDR2: SGHAT, FQNNGV. V lost 5 bases, J lost 1 base, and 8 bases lay in between. The CDR3 loop spans 13 amino acids.

The V and J genes are TRBV28 and TRBJ2-3; tentatively, D is TRBD2 (5 bases). Trimming stripped 3 bases from V and 2 bases from J, with 12 bases between. The CDR3 spans 15 residues. From germline, CDR1 is MDHEN and CDR2 SYDVKM. CDR3 sequence (DNA): TGTGCCAGCAGTTTTGGCCTAGCTACCACAGATACGCAGTATTTT. The encoded protein is CASSFGLATTDTQYF.

The chain carries TRBV5-1 and TRBJ2-7; D perhaps matches TRBD1 (5 bases). CDR3 length: 14 amino acids. Trimming removed 1 base from V and 2 bases from J, with 10 bases in between. Germline-derived CDR1 and CDR2 are SGHRS and YFSETQ. CDR3 coding DNA: TGCGCCAGCAGCTTGTTATCAGGGCCCTACGAGCAGTACTTC. Encoded protein: CASSLLSGPYEQYF.

The chain employs TRBV28 and TRBJ2-2; 13 positions match TRBD2. CDR3 length: 16 residues. J was trimmed by 3 bases and V by 6 bases; bases with no gene match: 4. In germline, CDR1 is MDHEN, CDR2 SYDVKM. CDR3 nucleotides: TGTGCCAGCAGCAGACTAGCGGGGGGCCACACCGGGGAGCTGTTTTTT. This sequence encodes CASSRLAGGHTGELFF.

The chain links TRBV10-3 to TRBJ2-6, with a possible D match to TRBD1 (5 bases). The length of the CDR3 is 15 residues. Trimming took 8 bases from V and 0 from J, leaving 11 bases between them. The germline V gene has CDR1 ENHRY and CDR2 SYGVKD. In nucleotides, the CDR3 is TGTGCCATCGGGGCCCATGGCTCTGGGGCCAACGTCCTGACTTTC. This translates into CAIGAHGSGANVLTF.

The chain uses TRBV24-1 and TRBJ1-2; weak D call: TRBD1 (5 bases). The V end lost 0 bases, the J end lost 7 bases, and 8 bases lay between the germline ends. Per germline, CDR1 KGHDR and CDR2 SFDVKD. The CDR3 has 13 amino acids. CDR3 loop: CATSDLPGGGYTF. CDR3 sequence (DNA): TGTGCCACCAGTGATTTGCCCGGGGGTGGCTACACCTTC.

Notes on this clone: Other nucleotide sequences from this sample produce the same CDR3. The chain carries TRBV9 and TRBJ1-2; no reliable D call. This CDR3 is 12 amino acids long. The germline V gene encodes CDR1 SGDLS and CDR2 YYNGEE. Trimming removed 2 bases from V and 5 bases from J, with 7 bases in between. This CDR3 is CASSVAGYGYTF. CDR3 sequence (DNA): TGTGCCAGCAGCGTCGCGGGGTATGGCTACACCTTC.

The chain uses TRBV4-1 and TRBJ2-2; the match to TRBD2 covers 7 bases. From germline, CDR1 is MGHRA and CDR2 YSYEKL. The CDR3 sequence is 19 residues long. CDR3 DNA sequence: TGCGGGACCCAACTATGGGTATGGTTCGGGGGGAGAGACACCGGGGAGCTGTTTTTT. Protein: CGTQLWVWFGGRDTGELFF.

The genes are TRBV3-1 (or the pseudogene TRBV3-2) and TRBJ2-1; D may be TRBD2 (6 bases). Germline CDR1 LGHDT, CDR2 YNNKEL (reference sequence). V dropped 5 bases and J dropped 0 bases, with 14 bases sitting between them. The CDR3 extends over 16 amino acids. In DNA form, the CDR3 reads TGTGCCAGCAGCTGGTCGGCGGGGAGCTCCTACAATGAGCAGTTCTTC. Translation gives CASSWSAGSSYNEQFF.

CDR3 sequence reads: CAITTGGNYGYTF. CDR3 DNA sequence: TGTGCCATCACTACGGGAGGCAACTATGGCTACACCTTC. The chain couples TRBV10-3 to TRBJ1-2; D is unresolved. This CDR3 spans 13 amino acids. The V and J ends lost 7 bases and 2 bases respectively, with 11 bases between them. CDR1 is ENHRY and CDR2 is SYGVKD in the germline V gene.

The chain is built from TRBV28 and TRBJ1-6, with 9 bases lining up with TRBD1. The length of the CDR3 is 15 residues. Germline trimming cut 5 bases from V and 9 bases from J; bases unmatched to any gene: 8. Germline assignment: CDR1 MDHEN and CDR2 SYDVKM. CDR3 bases: TGTGCCAGCAGTCCCCGGGACAGGGATAGTTCACCCCTCCACTTT. Residues: CASSPRDRDSSPLHF.

The CDR3 nucleotides read TGTGCCAGCAGTCCCGCGGGACCCTATGGCTACACCTTC. It translates to CASSPAGPYGYTF. The chain has TRBV27 and TRBJ1-2, with D possibly being TRBD1 (5 bases). The germline V gene has CDR1 MNHEY and CDR2 SMNVEV (reference sequence). The CDR3 is 13 amino acids. Trimming left V 5 bases short and J 4 bases short, with 11 bases between.